These 23 T cell receptor beta chains were sequenced from one sample in a study of T-cell reconstitution after alpha-beta-depleted transplantation in children. Unique molecular identifiers were used in preparing the TCRbeta library. TCRdb re-derived calls from the PCR reads in MiXCR, one entry per CDR3 protein. The table lists 450,000 to 600,000 distinct CDR3 sequences, about 31% of them singletons. The source was PBMCs from the stem cell graft donor, collected from the stem cell graft. These receptor sequences come from a human donor who donated a stem cell graft to a child with aplastic anemia.

The chain links TRBV7-8 to TRBJ2-7; possible D gene TRBD2, 6 bases. Trimming took off 2 bases at V and 4 bases at J, with 12 bases between the two ends. CDR3 length: 14 amino acids. Germline values: CDR1 SGHVS, CDR2 FQNEAQ. CDR3: CASSLLRERYEQYF. The DNA of the CDR3 is TGTGCCAGCAGCTTATTACGGGAGAGGTACGAGCAGTACTTC.

There are a few counts of this clonotype. This chain uses TRBV7-2 with TRBJ1-1, with D unresolved. The CDR3 runs to 13 residues. V gave up 2 bases and J gave up 7 bases, with 11 bases separating them. Looked up from germline, CDR1 is SGHTA and CDR2 is FQGNSA. The CDR3 loop reads CASSLTRQGEAFF. In DNA, the CDR3 is TGTGCCAGCAGCTTAACTAGGCAAGGTGAAGCTTTCTTT.

The chain is built from TRBV27 and TRBJ2-7; D gene ambiguous. Looked up from germline, CDR1 is MNHEY and CDR2 is SMNVEV (reference sequence). The V end lost 5 bases, the J end lost 6 bases, and 17 bases lay between the germline ends. The CDR3 extends over 14 amino acids. The CDR3 protein is CASSKAPYQGEQYF. The CDR3 DNA reads as TGTGCCAGCAGTAAAGCCCCCTACCAAGGCGAGCAGTACTTC.

This clonotype was seen a few times. The chain couples TRBV7-2 to TRBJ2-1, with D perhaps TRBD2 (6 bases). This CDR3 is 15 amino acids long. The germline CDR1 and CDR2 sequences are SGHTA and FQGNSA. V was trimmed by 0 bases and J by 7 bases, leaving 13 bases between them. The CDR3 loop reads CASSLAGGRRNEQFF. The CDR3 bases are TGTGCCAGCAGCTTAGCCGGGGGTAGAAGGAATGAGCAGTTCTTC. Combining the CDR3 with reference TRBV7-2 and TRBJ2-1 gives the whole variable domain GAGVSQSPSNKVTEKGKDVELRCDPISGHTALYWYRQSLGQGLEFLIYFQGNSAPDKSGLPSDRFSAERTGGSVSTLTIQRTQQEDSAVYLCASSLAGGRRNEQFFGPGTRLTVL.

This clonotype is a singleton in its sample. This chain connects TRBV7-2 to TRBJ1-5; D is uncertain. CDR3 size: 13 residues. CDR1 and CDR2 from the germline V gene are SGHTA and FQGNSA. Between the trimmed V and J ends, which lost 3 bases and 7 bases, there was a span of 10 bases. The CDR3 here is CASSFIKEQPQHF. The DNA for the CDR3 is TGTGCCAGCAGCTTCATTAAAGAACAGCCCCAGCATTTT.

V usage is TRBV7-9 and J usage is TRBJ2-1; 10 bases line up with TRBD1. Germline lookup yields CDR1 SEHNR and CDR2 FQNEAQ (reference sequence). The junction had 2 bases not matched to a gene; V was cut back by 3 bases and J by 0 bases. The CDR3 loop spans 16 amino acids. CDR3 region: CASSLGDRGSYNEQFF. CDR3 coding DNA: TGTGCCAGCAGCTTGGGGGACAGGGGCTCCTACAATGAGCAGTTCTTC.

The gene calls are TRBV4-2 and TRBJ1-1; no definite D call. Germline CDR1 reads LGHNA; CDR2 reads YNFKEQ. V lost 1 base and J 1 base, leaving 4 bases between the germline ends. The CDR3 extends over 13 amino acids. The CDR3 is CASSQVGNTEAFF. CDR3 coding DNA: TGTGCCAGCAGCCAAGTTGGGAACACTGAAGCTTTCTTT.

This clonotype was seen just once. The chain has TRBV5-1 and TRBJ2-7; 7 positions match TRBD2. V shed 0 bases and J 6 bases; nucleotides not matched to a gene: 6. The CDR3 extends over 14 amino acids. Germline V gives CDR1 SGHRS, CDR2 YFSETQ. This CDR3 is CASSLEAGVGEQYV. Written as DNA, the CDR3 is TGCGCCAGCAGCTTGGAGGCGGGGGTGGGCGAGCAGTACGTC.

The chain carries TRBV6-5 and TRBJ2-7; D perhaps matches TRBD1 (6 bases). CDR3 size: 13 residues. Per the germline V gene, CDR1 is MNHEY and CDR2 is SVGAGI. The V gene lost 2 bases and the J gene lost 5 bases, with 10 bases spanning the gap. The CDR3 loop reads CASSYGQPNEQYF. The CDR3 coding sequence is TGTGCCAGCAGTTACGGACAGCCCAACGAGCAGTACTTC.

This chain joins TRBV7-9 and TRBJ2-5; D not resolved. This CDR3 comprises 12 residues. Trimming took off 3 bases at V and 1 base at J, with 3 bases between the two ends. Germline-derived CDR1 and CDR2 are SEHNR and FQNEAQ (reference sequence). CDR3 in amino acids: CASSFAQETQYF. In DNA, the CDR3 is TGTGCCAGCAGCTTCGCCCAAGAGACCCAGTACTTC.

The CDR3 region is CASSLGLASKHEQFF. The CDR3 DNA follows: TGTGCCAGCAGCCTGGGACTAGCGTCGAAGCATGAGCAGTTCTTC. This chain joins TRBV7-2 and TRBJ2-1; 10 bases are shared with TRBD2. Germline assignment: CDR1 SGHTA and CDR2 FQGNSA. The CDR3 length is 15 residues. V trimming: 5 bases; J trimming: 8 bases; junction bases outside the gene matches: 9.

This clonotype has just a few counts. V and J are TRBV6-5 and TRBJ2-3; either TRBD1 or TRBD2 may fit D (5 bases each). V lost 7 bases and J 2 bases, leaving 13 bases between the germline ends. The CDR3 is 14 residues long. The V gene's germline CDR1 is MNHEY and CDR2 SVGAGI. The CDR3 DNA follows: TGTGCCAGCAAGTTGGGACGGAACACAGATACGCAGTATTTT. Its translation is CASKLGRNTDTQYF.

This rearrangement joins TRBV6-2 or TRBV6-3 to TRBJ1-5; a possible D gene is TRBD1 (5 bases). The CDR3 is 14 residues long. V was clipped by 6 bases and J by 8 bases, with 17 bases between them. Germline V lookup: CDR1 MNHEY, CDR2 SVGEGT. The DNA of the CDR3 is TGTGCCAGCAGCCCCGAGGGGCTGAGGAAGCCCCAGCATTTT. It translates to CASSPEGLRKPQHF.

The V and J genes are TRBV5-5 and TRBJ2-7, with 9 bases lining up with TRBD1. The germline V gene has CDR1 SGHKS and CDR2 YYEKEE (reference sequence). CDR3 length: 14 amino acids. V lost 4 bases, J lost 2 bases, and 4 bases stayed unmatched. The CDR3 sequence: CASSRTGEAYEQYV. The CDR3 DNA reads TGTGCCAGCAGCCGGACAGGGGAAGCCTACGAGCAGTACGTC.

This chain uses TRBV19 with TRBJ1-2, with D possibly TRBD1 on 6 matching bases. The CDR3 is made up of 13 amino acids. CDR1 is LNHDA and CDR2 is SQIVND in the germline V gene (reference sequence). Trimming cost V 5 bases and J 4 bases, with 11 bases left between them. CDR3 sequence reads: CASSFGTIYGYTF. CDR3 sequence (DNA): TGTGCCAGTAGTTTTGGGACAATCTATGGCTACACCTTC.

V usage is TRBV12-3 or TRBV12-4 and J usage is TRBJ1-2, with D possibly TRBD1 on 6 matching bases. Between the trimmed V and J ends, which lost 6 bases and 2 bases, there was a span of 10 bases. The CDR3 is 13 amino acids. The CDR3 bases are TGTGCCAGCAGCATGGACAGCAACTATGGCTACACCTTC. It is translated as CASSMDSNYGYTF.

This clonotype was counted a few times. The chain couples TRBV2 to TRBJ1-5; unclear D gene. CDR3 length equals 14 residues. Trimming removed 7 bases at V and 6 bases at J, with 16 bases between. The germline V gene encodes CDR1 SNHLY and CDR2 FYNNEI. CDR3 nucleotide sequence: TGTGCCAGCATGACGGAGTCGGGTACTCAGCCCCAGCATTTT. Encoded protein: CASMTESGTQPQHF.

The chain uses TRBV30 and TRBJ2-7, with TRBD1 matching over 10 bases. After removal of 4 bases from V and 5 bases from J, the junction contained 8 bases not matched to a gene. This CDR3 has 14 amino acids. The germline gives CDR1 GTSNPN, CDR2 SVGIG (reference sequence). The CDR3 nucleotides read TGTGCCTGGACAACCGGGACAGGGGACGACGAGCAGTACTTC. Protein: CAWTTGTGDDEQYF.

The rearrangement uses TRBV6-2 or TRBV6-3 and TRBJ2-1, with D unclear. The CDR3 has 13 amino acids. Germline V gene lookup returns CDR1 MNHEY and CDR2 SVGEGT. Trimming cost V 5 bases and J 8 bases, with 13 bases left between them. The CDR3 here is CASSQGETDEQFF. In DNA form, the CDR3 reads TGTGCCAGCAGTCAAGGAGAAACCGATGAGCAGTTCTTC.

The chain combines TRBV13 with TRBJ1-1; no definite D call. Trimming shortened V by 1 base and J by 1 base, and 7 bases separated the two germline ends. The CDR3 length is 14 residues. Germline V gives CDR1 PRHDT, CDR2 FYEKMQ (reference sequence). In DNA form, the CDR3 reads TGTGCCAGCAGCTTAGAAGGAGAGAACACTGAAGCTTTCTTT. It specifies CASSLEGENTEAFF.

There are a few counts of this clonotype. The gene calls are TRBV29-1 and TRBJ2-2, with D possibly TRBD2 on 7 matching bases. The germline V gene encodes CDR1 SQVTM and CDR2 ANQGSEA. The CDR3 is 16 residues long. Trimming removed 6 bases at V and 3 bases at J, with 20 bases between. This CDR3 reads CSVLGGAGWDTGELFF. The CDR3 region has the DNA TGCAGCGTCCTAGGGGGGGCCGGTTGGGACACCGGGGAGCTGTTTTTT.

The rearrangement uses TRBV27 and TRBJ1-2, with 8 bases identical to TRBD1. CDR3 size: 13 residues. V lost 5 bases, J lost 7 bases, and 6 bases stayed unmatched. The germline V gene has CDR1 MNHEY and CDR2 SMNVEV (reference sequence). The chain's CDR3 is CASSPSQGAGYTF. Written as DNA, the CDR3 is TGTGCCAGCAGTCCATCCCAGGGGGCTGGCTACACCTTC.

The sample holds a few counts of this clonotype. This chain connects TRBV9 to TRBJ1-1, with a possible D match to TRBD1 (5 bases). The CDR3 covers 13 residues. The V gene lost 4 bases and the J gene lost 4 bases, with 11 bases spanning the gap. Germline V CDR1 and CDR2: SGDLS, YYNGEE. CDR3 protein: CASSPRGSTEAFF. In DNA, the CDR3 is TGTGCCAGCAGCCCCCGGGGGAGCACTGAAGCTTTCTTT. The full variable domain, completed using reference TRBV9 and TRBJ1-1, is DSGVTQTPKHLITATGQRVTLRCSPRSGDLSVYWYQQSLDQGLQFLIQYYNGEERAKGNILERFSAQQFPDLHSELNLSSLELGDSALYFCASSPRGSTEAFFGQGTRLTVV.